This T cell receptor (beta chain) was observed in a study of blood T cells in healthy people across ages. Germline CDR1 reads SGHNT; CDR2 reads YENEEA. Trimming cost V 5 bases and J 8 bases; bases outside gene matches: 6. The CDR3 is 14 amino acids. For the second PCR, which ran for roughly 6 to 11 cycles, a sample-barcoded 5' primer and a J-beta primer mix were used. TCRdb reprocessed the 5' RACE reads with MiXCR, giving one entry per CDR3 protein. The table has hundreds of thousands of distinct CDR3 sequences, roughly 44% seen once; the top ten hold approximately 20%. The clonotype was recovered from a man between 60 and 70 years old in good health. Sequences were obtained from blood. V is TRBV11-3 and J is TRBJ1-6, with 7 positions matching TRBD1. CDR3 DNA: TGTGCCAGCAGCCCTAGACAGGGTTATTCACCCCTCCACTTT. This sequence encodes CASSPRQGYSPLHF.